The sequence of this T cell receptor beta chain was determined in a study of Ad26.COV2.S vaccination and SARS-CoV-2 variants. Background on the study: By the intramuscular route, Ad26.COV2.S was given once, or twice 56 days apart.

Concerning this clone itself: The antigen is undetermined. Within the sample, other DNA sequences also encode this same CDR3.

TCRdb's table, derived via immunoSEQ multiplex PCR, lists solely in-frame clones and lacks some. The table has some 400,000 clones, approximately 90% seen once. Trimming pared 0 bases from V and 2 bases from J, leaving 5 bases between. The CDR3 covers 13 residues. Per the germline V gene, CDR1 is SEHNR and CDR2 is FQNEAQ (reference sequence). Study-level results: Substantial breadth was reportedly displayed by spike-specific CD8+ and CD4+ T cell responses after vaccination.

Sample treatment: about 20 received Ad26.COV2.S at low or high dose, single or two shots; 5 received placebo; per-sample allocation not given. On day 63 after the first injection, vaccine and placebo recipients gave samples. This Boston cohort included adults aged 18-55 years. Its platform was an Ad26 vector, and its expressed antigen was Wuhan-strain SARS-CoV-2 spike. Sequenced material: peripheral blood, taken in a trial of Ad26.COV2.S vaccine versus placebo. This sequence joins TRBV7-9 and TRBJ2-7, with D perhaps TRBD2 (5 bases). This receptor was identified in a person aged 18 to 59 who received the Ad26.COV2.S COVID-19 vaccine or a placebo. The CDR3 region has the DNA TGTGCCAGCAGCTTAGCCGGGGCCTACGAGCAGTACTTC. Its protein product is CASSLAGAYEQYF. Variable domain in full (rest from reference TRBV7-9 and TRBJ2-7): DTGVSQNPRHKITKRGQNVTFRCDPISEHNRLYWYRQTLGQGPEFLTYFQNEAQLEKSRLLSDRFSAERPKGSFSTLEIQRTEQGDSAMYLCASSLAGAYEQYFGPGTRLTVT.